This T cell receptor beta chain appears in the sequencing data of a study of cytomegalovirus exposure and HLA in healthy donors. Vbeta (60) and Jbeta (13) primers were used in the PCR. Libraries were prepared by immunoSEQ multiplex PCR; TCRdb keeps only in-frame clonotypes and omits some of them. The sample holds about 100,000 clones, 75% to 90% seen once. The germline V gene encodes CDR1 SGHTA and CDR2 FQGNSA. The CDR3 runs to 16 residues. The V gene lost 5 bases and the J gene lost 9 bases, with 23 bases spanning the gap. Overall study findings and caveats: Across donors, sequencing depth was assumed by presence/absence analyses to be roughly uniform. The classifier, whose performance was assessed in both the original and validation cohorts, reportedly diagnosed cytomegalovirus status with high specificity and sensitivity.

With regard to this clone: Antigen unknown.

The specimen sequenced was PBMCs. The clonotype comes from a man aged 40-55 years in good health and CMV-seronegative. The chain is built from TRBV7-2 and TRBJ1-5, with unresolved D. The DNA of the CDR3 is TGTGCCAGCAGCCGAGGGCCACCGGGAGTTGCGGGGCCCCAGCATTTT. It encodes CASSRGPPGVAGPQHF.